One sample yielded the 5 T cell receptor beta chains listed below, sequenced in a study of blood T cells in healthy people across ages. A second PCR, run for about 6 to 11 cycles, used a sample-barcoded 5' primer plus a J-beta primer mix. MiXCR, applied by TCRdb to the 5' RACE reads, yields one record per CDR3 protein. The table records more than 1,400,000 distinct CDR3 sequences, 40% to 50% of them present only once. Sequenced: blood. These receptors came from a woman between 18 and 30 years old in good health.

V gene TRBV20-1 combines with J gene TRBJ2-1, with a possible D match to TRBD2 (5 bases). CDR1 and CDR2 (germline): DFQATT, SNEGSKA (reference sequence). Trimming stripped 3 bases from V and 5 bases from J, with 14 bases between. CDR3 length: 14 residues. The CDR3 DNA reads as TGCAGTGCTAGGAGTAGTCCCGGGGACAATGAGCAGTTCTTC. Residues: CSARSSPGDNEQFF.

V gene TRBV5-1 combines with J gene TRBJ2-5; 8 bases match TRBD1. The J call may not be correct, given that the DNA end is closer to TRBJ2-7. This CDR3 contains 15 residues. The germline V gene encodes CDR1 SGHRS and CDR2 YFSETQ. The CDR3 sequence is CASSLRTGSDYEQYF. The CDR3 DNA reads TGCGCCAGCAGCCTACGGACAGGGTCCGACTACGAGCAGTACTTC.

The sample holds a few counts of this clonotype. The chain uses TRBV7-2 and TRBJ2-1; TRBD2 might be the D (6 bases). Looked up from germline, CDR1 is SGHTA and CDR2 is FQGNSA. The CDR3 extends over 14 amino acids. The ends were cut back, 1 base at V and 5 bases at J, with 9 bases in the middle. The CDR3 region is CASSLVSGNNEQFF. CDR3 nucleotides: TGTGCCAGCAGCTTAGTTAGCGGAAACAATGAGCAGTTCTTC.

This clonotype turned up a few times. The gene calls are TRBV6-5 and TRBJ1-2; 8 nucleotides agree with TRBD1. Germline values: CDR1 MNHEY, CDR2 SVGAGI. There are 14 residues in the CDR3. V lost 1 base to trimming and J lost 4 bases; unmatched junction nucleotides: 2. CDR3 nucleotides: TGTGCCAGCAGTTACTTGGACAGGGCCTATGGCTACACCTTC. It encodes CASSYLDRAYGYTF.

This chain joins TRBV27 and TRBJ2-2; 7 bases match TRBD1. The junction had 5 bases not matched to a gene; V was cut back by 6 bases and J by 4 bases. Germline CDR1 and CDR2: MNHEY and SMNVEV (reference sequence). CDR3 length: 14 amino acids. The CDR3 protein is CASRRQGSTGELFF. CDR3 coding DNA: TGTGCCAGCAGGCGACAGGGCAGCACCGGGGAGCTGTTTTTT.